By proportion, the clone carrying this TCR beta chain is medium-sized. These data come from a study of cytomegalovirus exposure and HLA in healthy donors. Amplification used 60 Vbeta primers and 13 Jbeta primers. Data came from immunoSEQ multiplex PCR; TCRdb stores just in-frame clones and leaves some out. The sample records 74,000 or so clones, 78% being singletons. Germline V gene lookup returns CDR1 LGHNA and CDR2 YNFKEQ. CDR3 length: 16 amino acids. The V end was cut by 0 bases, the J end by 0 bases, with 10 bases between. The rearrangement uses TRBV4-2 and TRBJ2-3; D remains ambiguous. This clonotype originated in a male donor in good health and CMV-seropositive. What was sequenced was PBMCs. For the CDR3, the DNA is TGTGCCAGCAGCCAAGAATGGCAGTCTAGCACAGATACGCAGTATTTT. Amino acids: CASSQEWQSSTDTQYF.